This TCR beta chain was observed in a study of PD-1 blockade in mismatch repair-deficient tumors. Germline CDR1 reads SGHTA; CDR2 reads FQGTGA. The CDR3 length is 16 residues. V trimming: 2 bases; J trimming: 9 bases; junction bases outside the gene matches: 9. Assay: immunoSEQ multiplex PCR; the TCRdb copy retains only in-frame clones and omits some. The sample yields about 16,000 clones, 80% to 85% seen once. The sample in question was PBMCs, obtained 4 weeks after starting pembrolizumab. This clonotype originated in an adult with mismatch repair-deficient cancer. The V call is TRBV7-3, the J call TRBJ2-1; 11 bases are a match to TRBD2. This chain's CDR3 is CASSLPLAGAPSEQFF. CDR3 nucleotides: TGTGCCAGCAGCTTACCACTAGCGGGGGCCCCCAGTGAGCAGTTCTTC.